One TCR beta chain is described in this entry. This clonotype was seen more than once but under ten times. Its antigen is still unknown. Base qualities are not recorded, but no much larger clone differs from it by a single base. These data originate in a study of CD8 T cells in ankylosing spondylitis (dated by TCRdb to the late 2010s). Context from the whole study: The study profiled T cell receptor beta repertoires in healthy donors and ankylosing spondylitis patients to find disease-linked TCR variants. Peripheral blood was sampled, and synovial fluid was additionally collected from ankylosing spondylitis patients. In total, the full study cohort was made up of 108 healthy donors and about two dozen ankylosing spondylitis patients. Study-level results and caveats: The disease-linked clones showed a CD8+ phenotype and occurred at relatively low frequencies in peripheral blood. Blood from ankylosing spondylitis patients appeared to be characterized by a TCR beta motif composed of under 10 highly homologous amino acid variants. According to the report, matched synovial fluid samples from ankylosing spondylitis patients were significantly enriched for the disease-linked clones. Some motif variants were previously reported in synovial fluid and blood of reactive arthritis patients, suggesting common disease-initiation mechanisms.

The sequencing machine was an Illumina HiSeq 2500. TCR beta libraries were prepared by quantitative 5'-RACE with molecular barcodes. The published analysis was carried out like this. A new computational method based on a probabilistic model of VDJ rearrangement was used to identify disease-linked TCR variants. The public reads were run again by TCRdb, first through fastp at Q25 and then through MiXCR, and only productive beta chains were kept. For every CDR3 protein sequence, its rows merge into one entry that carries the most common genes and DNA. What appears here as the V and J calls and clone size reflects TCRdb's work, not the paper's. For this sample the table gives about 130,000 distinct CDR3 sequences, of which roughly 13% were detected only once. The ten largest account for 2.5% to 3% of the sample. V lost 0 bases and J lost 0 bases; the stretch between them is 6 bases long. CDR1 and CDR2, per the germline V gene, are SGDLS and YYNGEE. The CDR3, cysteine through phenylalanine, is 14 amino acids long. Left in the record is the CDR3 DNA by itself, 42 bases read in frame from the first base.

This chain is built from TRBV9 and TRBJ2-5, with no confidently assigned D gene. Specimen: blood, either unsorted or a sorted T cell fraction (not recorded which). The TCR sequence derives from a female donor with ankylosing spondylitis or in good health (not recorded which). The CDR3 has the sequence CASSVALDQETQYF. The DNA sequence reads TGTGCCAGCAGCGTAGCTCTGGACCAAGAGACCCAGTACTTC.